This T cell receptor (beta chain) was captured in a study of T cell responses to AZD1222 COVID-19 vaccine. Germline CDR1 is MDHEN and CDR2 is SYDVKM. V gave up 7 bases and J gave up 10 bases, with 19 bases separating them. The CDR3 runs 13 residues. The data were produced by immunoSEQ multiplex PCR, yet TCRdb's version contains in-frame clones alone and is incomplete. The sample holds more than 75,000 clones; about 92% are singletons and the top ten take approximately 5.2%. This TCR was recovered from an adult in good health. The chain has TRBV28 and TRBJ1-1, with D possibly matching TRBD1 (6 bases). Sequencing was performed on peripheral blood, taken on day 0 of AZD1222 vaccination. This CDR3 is CASKGHQESGAFF. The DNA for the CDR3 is TGTGCCAGCAAGGGACATCAGGAGAGTGGAGCTTTCTTT. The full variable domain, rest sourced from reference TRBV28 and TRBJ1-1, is DVKVTQSSRYLVKRTGEKVFLECVQDMDHENMFWYRQDPGLGLRLIYFSYDVKMKEKGDIPEGYSVSREKKERFSLILESASTNQTSMYLCASKGHQESGAFFGQGTRLTVV.